The rows below give T cell receptor beta chains drawn from one sample of a study of cytomegalovirus exposure and HLA in healthy donors. Data came from immunoSEQ multiplex PCR; TCRdb stores just in-frame clones and leaves some out. The profile shows 160,000 or so clones, 83% of them singletons. The sequencing sample was made of PBMCs. The source of these receptors is a man aged 50 or older in good health and CMV-seropositive. Both conserved end residues are part of each CDR3. Each record gives: V gene, clone size, J gene, CDR3 protein. Only some rows state a clone size, as once, few, many or a class for expanded clones.

>TRBV28|.|TRBJ2-7
CASSLGQRYEQYF
>TRBV5-1|few|TRBJ1-1
CASSPRRTVNTEAFF
>TRBV7-9|.|TRBJ1-1
CASSLALPGRGTEAFF
>TRBV30|few|TRBJ2-2
CAWSALTGTGELFF
>TRBV2|few|TRBJ2-2
CASSEDRSHGELFF
>TRBV6-5|.|TRBJ2-1
CASSYLVGQSYNEQFF
>TRBV28|.|TRBJ1-2
CASSPRPGQGGRGYTF
>TRBV7-9|.|TRBJ2-1
CASSNRLAGGPDEQFF
>TRBV28|.|TRBJ1-5
CASSLQGTGQPQHF
>TRBV5-1|.|TRBJ2-7
CASSLGAGGSYEQYF
>TRBV4-1|.|TRBJ2-2
CASSQISVLSAGELFF
>TRBV2|once|TRBJ2-7
CATIYRGYEQYF
>TRBV14|.|TRBJ2-3
CASSRPTGFGTDTQYF
>TRBV2|few|TRBJ2-7
CASPGVAGTYEQYF
>TRBV2|.|TRBJ1-2
CASSLQGNYGYTF
>TRBV5-6|.|TRBJ1-4
CASSDGTGGEKLFF
>TRBV7-3|.|TRBJ2-3
CASSLGGTTTDTQYF
>TRBV9|.|TRBJ2-7
CASSYGLANPEQYF
>TRBV18|.|TRBJ2-1
CASSPASGGPRGEQFF
>TRBV5-1|.|TRBJ2-3
CASSLALATGTDTQYF
>TRBV7-9|.|TRBJ2-5
CASRLLASQETQYF
>TRBV4-3|.|TRBJ1-1
CASSQSADTEAFF
>TRBV7-2|few|TRBJ1-2
CASSVQEGRGGYTF
>TRBV7-2|.|TRBJ2-6
CASSSFVPFGRANVLTF
>TRBV5-6|.|TRBJ2-7
CASAPGQGPRTYEQYF
>TRBV5-1|.|TRBJ2-3
CASTPSGLAGSTDTQYF
>TRBV9|.|TRBJ2-7
CASSIRQGPYEQYF
>TRBV28|.|TRBJ2-2
CASSFPRGLAGGALPATGELFF
>TRBV6-6|.|TRBJ2-1
CASSQLAGTNNEQFF
>TRBV28|.|TRBJ1-6
CASSYTGTGLYSPLHF
>TRBV20-1|.|TRBJ2-3
CSANGADTQYF
>TRBV30|.|TRBJ1-1
CAWSPGGGQFFEAFF
>TRBV10-3|once|TRBJ1-1
CAIAGSRMNTEAFF
>TRBV28|.|TRBJ1-5
CASTRGRDQPQHF
>TRBV10-3|.|TRBJ1-2
CAISESTGSGYTF
>TRBV6-1|once|TRBJ2-7
CASSEDSGSSYEQYF
>TRBV5-4|.|TRBJ2-2
CASSLVAGNTGELFF
>TRBV10-3|.|TRBJ1-5
CAISKTQGANSNQPQHF
>TRBV6-5|once|TRBJ1-2
CASRPTGMYGYTF
>TRBV10-3|few|TRBJ1-1
CAIREDKNTEAFF
>TRBV5-1|.|TRBJ2-1
CASSLVMTGGTYNEQFF
>TRBV9|.|TRBJ2-3
CASSAVVDGRADTQYF
>TRBV30|.|TRBJ2-5
CAWSDERRETQYF
>TRBV28|.|TRBJ1-1
CASWNRVNTEAFF
>TRBV2|.|TRBJ2-3
CASSQTGSGTDTQYF
>TRBV27|.|TRBJ2-5
CASKRETQYF
>TRBV4-3|once|.
CASSQEAGLYEQYF
>TRBV6-6|once|TRBJ2-7
CASSYPSTGDPYEQYF
>TRBV2|.|TRBJ1-5
CASSPEGGSNQPQHF
>TRBV6-5|once|TRBJ2-7
CASSYGTPSSYEQYF
>TRBV7-8|few|TRBJ2-7
CASSFGGSGVYEQYF
>TRBV28|.|TRBJ1-2
CASSLRRYGYTF
>TRBV4-2|few|TRBJ2-1
CASSHYGGSSYNEQFF
>TRBV27|.|TRBJ2-7
CASSLGTGITEQYF
>TRBV7-3|.|TRBJ2-5
CASSPGTSLETQYF
>TRBV2|.|TRBJ1-2
CASIRRDRIRDGYTF
>TRBV6-1|.|TRBJ2-7
CASSGGYEQYF
>TRBV7-3|few|TRBJ2-2
CASSPGGTGELFF
>TRBV5-6|.|TRBJ2-2
CASSLLTTGQTDTGELFF
>TRBV7-2|.|TRBJ2-1
CASSFRLAGGEQFF